A selection of T cell receptor beta chains follows, all from one sample in a study of metastatic and nonmetastatic thyroid tumors. TCRdb re-clonotyped the PCR reads via MiXCR. The sample holds some 45,000 clones, roughly 12% seen once. The sample taken for sequencing was blood. These receptors all stem from a male donor with papillary thyroid cancer or a benign thyroid nodule (not recorded which). Some clones in this sample may be carry-over from other donors' samples. Each CDR3 is given with its conserved first and last residue. The D gene is left open where the match is weak. Only part of the rows carry a size: once, few, many, or a class if the clone is expanded.

>TRBV12-3/TRBV12-4|TRBD2|TRBJ2-1|many|15
TGTGCCAGCAGTTTAAGCGGGATCTCCTACAATGAGCAGTTCTTC
CASSLSGISYNEQFF
>TRBV28|TRBD2|TRBJ2-1|many|19
TGTGCCAGCAGTTTACCCGCAATCCCGACTAGCGGTCTACAGGATGAGCAGTTCTTC
CASSLPAIPTSGLQDEQFF
>TRBV11-2|-|TRBJ2-1|many|16
TGTGCCAGCAGCTTGTTGCTAATCATAGGATACAATGAGCAGTTCTTC
CASSLLLIIGYNEQFF
>TRBV6-1|-|TRBJ1-6|few|13
TGTTCCCTCATCCAGGGATTCAATTCACCCCTCCACTTT
CSLIQGFNSPLHF
>TRBV28|TRBD1|TRBJ2-7|medium-sized|15
TGTGCCAGCAGTTTCTCAGGGACAGGAACCTACGAGCAGTACTTC
CASSFSGTGTYEQYF
>TRBV7-2|-|TRBJ2-7|many|13
TGTGCCAGCAGCTTAGGCAGAGGGGCCGAGCAGTACTTC
CASSLGRGAEQYF
>TRBV2|-|TRBJ2-5|many|14
TGTGCCAGCAGTGAAGAGGACGGACAAGAGACCCAGTACTTC
CASSEEDGQETQYF
>TRBV6-1|-|TRBJ2-5|many|13
TGTGCCAGCAGTGATCAGCGGCAAGAGACCCAGTACTTC
CASSDQRQETQYF
>TRBV5-1|-|TRBJ2-3|many|15
TGCGCCAGCAGCTTGGTTTGGCGGGACACAGATACGCAGTATTTT
CASSLVWRDTDTQYF
>TRBV4-3|TRBD2|TRBJ2-1|-|16
TGCGCCAGCAGCCAAGTAAAAAGCGGGACGAACAATGAGCAGTTCTTC
CASSQVKSGTNNEQFF
>TRBV7-2|TRBD1|TRBJ1-2|many|12
TGTGCCAGCAGCTTTCCCGGGACAGGGAACACCTTC
CASSFPGTGNTF
>TRBV11-2|-|TRBJ2-7|many|14
TGTGCCAGCAGCTTAGCTGGGGGCGGCTACGAGCAGTACTTC
CASSLAGGGYEQYF
>TRBV11-2|TRBD1|TRBJ2-2|many|16
TGTGCCAGCAGCTTAGTGACAGGGCGGAGCACCGGGGAGCTGTTTTTT
CASSLVTGRSTGELFF
>TRBV6-1|-|TRBJ2-7|many|13
TGTGCCAGCAGCCGACTCTCAGGGTTCGAGCAGTACTTC
CASSRLSGFEQYF
>TRBV12-3/TRBV12-4|-|TRBJ2-3|many|16
TGTGCCAGCAGTTTACAAGTGGCTAGAATAACAGATACGCAGTATTTT
CASSLQVARITDTQYF
>TRBV9|-|TRBJ1-2|many|14
TGTGCCAGCAGCGAGGGGGACGGAGTCTATGGCTACACCTTC
CASSEGDGVYGYTF
>TRBV27|TRBD2|TRBJ2-3|many|14
TGTGCCAGCAGTAGGGACTACAACACAGATACGCAGTATTTT
CASSRDYNTDTQYF
>TRBV6-2/TRBV6-3|-|TRBJ1-5|-|15
TGTGCCAGCATTTACCACTACAGTGTTCATCAGCCCCAGCATTTT
CASIYHYSVHQPQHF
>TRBV20-1|-|TRBJ2-2|many|14
TGCAGTGCTAGAGATGTAGGGACTGCCGGGGAGCTGTTTTTT
CSARDVGTAGELFF
>TRBV6-4|TRBD2|TRBJ2-2|many|14
TGTGCCAGCAGTGCTAGCGGGAGCACCGGGGAGCTGTTTTTT
CASSASGSTGELFF
>TRBV2|-|TRBJ2-1|many|13
TGTGCCAGCAGCGACCCCCTAGCAAATGAGCAGTTCTTC
CASSDPLANEQFF
>TRBV6-1|-|TRBJ1-1|many|16
TGTGCCAGCGGAAGTATTACCTGGGGGGAGGAGGTTGAAGCTTTCTTT
CASGSITWGEEVEAFF
>TRBV27|TRBD1|TRBJ2-7|medium-sized|15
TGTGCCAGCAGTTCGACCGGGACAGGGGACTACGAGCAGTACTTC
CASSSTGTGDYEQYF
>TRBV4-2|-|TRBJ2-7|many|12
TGTGCCAGCAGCCAGCAAGGGGGCGAGCAGTACTTC
CASSQQGGEQYF
>TRBV6-2/TRBV6-3|-|TRBJ2-3|many|16
TGTGCCAGCAGTTCCGGGTCCCCGGGTAGCACAGATACGCAGTATTTT
CASSSGSPGSTDTQYF
>TRBV28|TRBD1|TRBJ1-2|-|14
TGTGCCAGCAGCTCCTCCGGGACAGGTGTCGGCTACACCTTC
CASSSSGTGVGYTF
>TRBV4-1|-|TRBJ2-7|-|13
TGCGCCAGCAGCCAAGAGTTACGTTTTGAGCAGTACTTC
CASSQELRFEQYF
>TRBV20-1|-|TRBJ2-1|many|15
TGCAGTGCTGTCTCCCTCGGGACTCCGTACAATGAGCAGTTCTTC
CSAVSLGTPYNEQFF
>TRBV11-1|-|TRBJ1-3|many|16
TGTGCCAGCAGCCGGGGACCGCAGAGCTCTGGAAACACCATATATTTT
CASSRGPQSSGNTIYF
>TRBV5-1|TRBD2|TRBJ2-5|many|16
TGCGCCAGCAGCCCGGGACTAGCGGGAGACGGAGAGACCCAGTACTTC
CASSPGLAGDGETQYF
>TRBV28|TRBD2|TRBJ2-3|many|14
TGTGCCAGCAGTTTATCTCCTAGCGGAGATACGCAGTATTTT
CASSLSPSGDTQYF
>TRBV6-1|-|TRBJ1-5|many|14
TGTGCCAGCAGTGAAGGGGCAGGGCGTCAGCCCCAGCATTTT
CASSEGAGRQPQHF
>TRBV6-1|TRBD2|TRBJ2-7|medium-sized|15
TGTGCCAGCAGTGAAACGGCTAGCGGGAGCGACGAGCAGTACTTC
CASSETASGSDEQYF
>TRBV7-9|-|TRBJ2-5|many|14
TGTGCCAGCAGCTCCTCCGAAAATTTGGGGACCCAGTACTTC
CASSSSENLGTQYF
>TRBV7-3|-|TRBJ2-3|-|13
TGTGCCAGCAGCACAAGTAGATCTGATACGCAGTATTTT
CASSTSRSDTQYF
>TRBV20-1|-|TRBJ2-1|many|14
TGCAGTGCCTACTGGCGGGACGCCTACAATGAGCAGTTCTTC
CSAYWRDAYNEQFF
>TRBV30|TRBD2|TRBJ2-3|many|13
TGTGCCTGGACCCTAGCGGGAGAAGATACGCAGTATTTT
CAWTLAGEDTQYF
>TRBV6-1|-|TRBJ2-3|few|16
TGTGCCAGCAAGAGAACCGGGGCTAGCCCCACAGATACGCAGTATTTT
CASKRTGASPTDTQYF
>TRBV24-1|-|TRBJ1-1|many|13
TGTGCCACCAGTGAATGGGGGAACACTGAAGCTTTCTTT
CATSEWGNTEAFF
>TRBV30|-|TRBJ1-5|many|15
TGTGCCTGGAGCACCCCTCAGGGACGCAATCAGCCCCAGCATTTT
CAWSTPQGRNQPQHF
>TRBV28|-|TRBJ2-5|many|11
TGTGCCAGCAGCTCCCAAGAGACCCAGTACTTC
CASSSQETQYF
>TRBV6-1|-|TRBJ1-2|few|12
TGTGCCAGCATCGACAGTGCTAGGGTCTACACCTTC
CASIDSARVYTF
>TRBV3-1|-|TRBJ1-1|-|14
TGTGCCAGCAGCCAAGTTTCAGGAAACACTGAAGCTTTCTTT
CASSQVSGNTEAFF
>TRBV28|TRBD1|TRBJ1-2|many|15
TGTGCCAGCAGTTTCCCGGGACAGATTTACTATGGCTACACCTTC
CASSFPGQIYYGYTF
>TRBV20-1|-|TRBJ1-2|many|15
TGCAGTGCTAGAGCTACGAACGGGCCTAACTATGGCTACACCTTC
CSARATNGPNYGYTF
>TRBV20-1|-|TRBJ2-5|many|13
TGCAGTGCGGCAGGGGAAAACCAAGAGACCCAGTACTTC
CSAAGENQETQYF
>TRBV6-1|-|TRBJ2-1|-|13
TGTGCCAGCAGGCGCCCGGGCAGGGATGAGCAGTTCTTC
CASRRPGRDEQFF
>TRBV20-1|TRBD1|TRBJ1-2|many|16
TGCAGTGCTAGGGGGCGGGGACAGGGAGGTAACTATGGCTACACCTTC
CSARGRGQGGNYGYTF
>TRBV24-1|TRBD2|TRBJ2-3|many|18
TGTGCCACCAGTTCCGGGACTAGCGGGAATTCCCTCACAGATACGCAGTATTTT
CATSSGTSGNSLTDTQYF
>TRBV14|-|TRBJ1-1|many|13
TGTGCCAGCAGCCCTCAATTGAACACTGAAGCTTTCTTT
CASSPQLNTEAFF
>TRBV4-1|TRBD1|TRBJ1-1|-|16
TGCGCCAGCAGCCATTACGACGCAGGGGGATCCACTGAAGCTTTCTTT
CASSHYDAGGSTEAFF
>TRBV19|-|TRBJ2-1|many|14
TGTGCCAGTAGACTGGGAACTTCCTACAATGAGCAGTTCTTC
CASRLGTSYNEQFF
>TRBV4-3|TRBD1|TRBJ2-7|-|17
TGCGCCAGCAGCCAAGAATCGGCGGACAGGCGCTACTACGAGCAGTACTTC
CASSQESADRRYYEQYF
>TRBV2|-|TRBJ1-1|many|14
TGTGCCAGCAGTGTTAGGGGGGGGAACACTGAAGCTTTCTTT
CASSVRGGNTEAFF